This entry concerns a single T cell receptor (beta chain). No antigen is known for it. Use of 60 Vbeta and 13 Jbeta primers characterized the PCR. Using immunoSEQ multiplex PCR, the repertoire was profiled, and TCRdb retains in-frame clones only, with some absent. This sample has over 85,000 clones, with roughly 73% found just once. CDR1 is LNHDA, CDR2 SQIVND, per germline (reference sequence). The V end lost 1 base, the J end lost 4 bases, and 6 bases lay between the germline ends. This CDR3 contains 13 residues. These data are taken from a study of cytomegalovirus exposure and HLA in healthy donors. Study results and caveats: The listing of 150 to 200 TCR beta chains classed them as cytomegalovirus-associated.

The chain employs TRBV19 and TRBJ2-3; D is uncertain. The sequenced sample consisted of PBMCs. This sequence was found in a man aged 40-49 years in good health and CMV-seronegative. CDR3 sequence: CASSIVSPDTQYF. DNA of the CDR3: TGTGCCAGTAGTATAGTATCTCCAGATACGCAGTATTTT. The full variable domain, completed using reference TRBV19 and TRBJ2-3, is DGGITQSPKYLFRKEGQNVTLSCEQNLNHDAMYWYRQDPGQGLRLIYYSQIVNDFQKGDIAEGYSVSREKKESFPLTVTSAQKNPTAFYLCASSIVSPDTQYFGPGTRLTVL.